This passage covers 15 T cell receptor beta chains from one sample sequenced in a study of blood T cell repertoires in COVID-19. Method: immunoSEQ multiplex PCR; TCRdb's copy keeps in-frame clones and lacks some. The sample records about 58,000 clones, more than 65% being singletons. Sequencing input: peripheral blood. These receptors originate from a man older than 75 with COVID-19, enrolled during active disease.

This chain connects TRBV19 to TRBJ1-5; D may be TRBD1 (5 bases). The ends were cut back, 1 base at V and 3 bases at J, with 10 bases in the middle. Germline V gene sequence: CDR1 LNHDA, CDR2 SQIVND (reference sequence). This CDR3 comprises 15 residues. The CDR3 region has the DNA TGTGCCAGTAGTATAGGCCAGGGCCTCAATCAGCCCCAGCATTTT. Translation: CASSIGQGLNQPQHF.

CDR3 region: CASSLETGRYTF. CDR3 DNA sequence: TGTGCCAGCAGCTTAGAGACAGGGAGGTACACCTTC. V gene TRBV11-2 combines with J gene TRBJ1-2, with TRBD1 matching over 7 bases. Trimming removed 0 bases from V and 11 bases from J; junction bases left unmatched: 3. Germline CDR1 and CDR2: SGHAT and FQNNGV. The CDR3 is made up of 12 amino acids.

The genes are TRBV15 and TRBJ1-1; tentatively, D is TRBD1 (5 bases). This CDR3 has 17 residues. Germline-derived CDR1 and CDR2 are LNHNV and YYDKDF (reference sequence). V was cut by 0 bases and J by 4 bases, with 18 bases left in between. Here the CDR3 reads CATSRDRVGHGGTEAFF. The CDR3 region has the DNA TGTGCCACCAGCAGAGACAGGGTGGGCCACGGTGGCACTGAAGCTTTCTTT.

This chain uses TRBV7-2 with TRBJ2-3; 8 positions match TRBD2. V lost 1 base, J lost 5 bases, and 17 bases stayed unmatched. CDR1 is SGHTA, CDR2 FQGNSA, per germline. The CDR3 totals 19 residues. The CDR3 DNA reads TGTGCCAGCAGCTTAGGCCCCCCTCCACTAGCTCGGGGGGGAGATACGCAGTATTTT. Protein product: CASSLGPPPLARGGDTQYF.

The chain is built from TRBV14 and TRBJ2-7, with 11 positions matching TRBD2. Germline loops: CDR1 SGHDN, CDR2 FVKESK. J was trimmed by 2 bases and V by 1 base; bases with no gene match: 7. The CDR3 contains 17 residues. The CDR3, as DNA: TGTGCCAGCAGCCAAGGAGGAAGTAGCGGGAGGGCCTACGAGCAGTACGTC. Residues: CASSQGGSSGRAYEQYV.

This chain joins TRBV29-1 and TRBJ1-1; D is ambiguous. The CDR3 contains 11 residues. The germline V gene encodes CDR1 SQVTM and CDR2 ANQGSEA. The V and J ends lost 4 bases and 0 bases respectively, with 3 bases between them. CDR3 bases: TGCAGCGTTGCCTTGAACACTGAAGCTTTCTTT. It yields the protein CSVALNTEAFF.

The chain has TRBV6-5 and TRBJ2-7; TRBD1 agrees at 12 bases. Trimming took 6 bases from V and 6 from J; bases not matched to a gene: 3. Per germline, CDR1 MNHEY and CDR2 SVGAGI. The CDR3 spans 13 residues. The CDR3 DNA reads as TGTGCCAGCAGGGGACAGGGGGCGGGCGAGCAGTACGTC. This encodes CASRGQGAGEQYV.

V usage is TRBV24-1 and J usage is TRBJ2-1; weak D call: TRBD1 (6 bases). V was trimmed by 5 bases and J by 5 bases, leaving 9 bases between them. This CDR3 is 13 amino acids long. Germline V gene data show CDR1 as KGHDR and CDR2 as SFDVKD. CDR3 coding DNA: TGTGCCACCAGTGGGGACACCAACAATGAGCAGTTCTTC. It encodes CATSGDTNNEQFF.

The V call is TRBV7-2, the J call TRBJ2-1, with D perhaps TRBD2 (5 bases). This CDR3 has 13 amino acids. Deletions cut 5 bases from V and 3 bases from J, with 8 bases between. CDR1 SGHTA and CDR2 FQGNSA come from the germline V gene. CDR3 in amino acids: CASSPRDYNEQFF. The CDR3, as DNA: TGTGCCAGCAGCCCCCGGGACTACAATGAGCAGTTCTTC.

CDR3: CASSISQGRETQYF. The CDR3 nucleotides are TGTGCCAGCAGCATTTCCCAGGGGCGAGAGACCCAGTACTTC. The chain employs TRBV5-8 and TRBJ2-5; tentative D call: TRBD1 (6 bases). V lost 4 bases and J 4 bases, leaving 14 bases between the germline ends. The CDR3 extends over 14 amino acids. The V gene's germline CDR1 is SGHTS and CDR2 YDEGEE.

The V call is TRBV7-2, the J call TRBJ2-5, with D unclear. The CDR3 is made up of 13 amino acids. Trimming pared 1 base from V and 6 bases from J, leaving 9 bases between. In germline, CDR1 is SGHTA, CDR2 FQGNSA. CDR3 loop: CASSLEPKQTQYF. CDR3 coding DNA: TGTGCCAGCAGCTTAGAACCTAAGCAGACCCAGTACTTC.

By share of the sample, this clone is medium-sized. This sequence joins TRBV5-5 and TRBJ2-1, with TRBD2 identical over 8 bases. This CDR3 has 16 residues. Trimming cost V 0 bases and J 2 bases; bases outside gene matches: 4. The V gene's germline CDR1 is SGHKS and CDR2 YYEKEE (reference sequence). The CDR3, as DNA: TGTGCCAGCAGCTTGGTGCGGGGGGCCCCCTACAATGAGCAGTTCTTC. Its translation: CASSLVRGAPYNEQFF.

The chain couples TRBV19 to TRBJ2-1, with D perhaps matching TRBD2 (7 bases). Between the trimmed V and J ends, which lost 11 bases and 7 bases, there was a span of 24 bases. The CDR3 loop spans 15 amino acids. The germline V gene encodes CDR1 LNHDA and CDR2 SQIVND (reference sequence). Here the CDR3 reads CASVKRGAWANEQFF. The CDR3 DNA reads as TGTGCCTCCGTAAAACGGGGGGCCTGGGCTAATGAGCAGTTCTTC.

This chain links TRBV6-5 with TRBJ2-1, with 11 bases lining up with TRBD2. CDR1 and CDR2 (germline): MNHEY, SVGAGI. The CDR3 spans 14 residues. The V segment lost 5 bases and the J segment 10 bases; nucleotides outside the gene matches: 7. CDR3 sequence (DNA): TGTGCCAGCAGTACACTAGCGGGGGAGGGGGAGCAGTTCTTC. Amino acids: CASSTLAGEGEQFF.

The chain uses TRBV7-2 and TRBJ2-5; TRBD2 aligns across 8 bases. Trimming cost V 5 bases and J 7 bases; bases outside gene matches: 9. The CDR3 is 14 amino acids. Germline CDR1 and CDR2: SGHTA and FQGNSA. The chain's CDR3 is CASSPGGGHGTQYF. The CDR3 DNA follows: TGTGCCAGCAGCCCGGGAGGGGGGCATGGGACCCAGTACTTC.